This T cell receptor beta chain was retrieved from a study of T cell changes during pregnancy in multiple sclerosis. Assay used: immunoSEQ multiplex PCR; TCRdb lists only in-frame clones, some missing. The sample has 60,000 to 80,000 clones; roughly nine tenths are singletons. V trimming: 7 bases; J trimming: 8 bases; junction bases outside the gene matches: 7. In germline, CDR1 is SQVTM, CDR2 ANQGSEA. The CDR3 is 12 residues long. The V gene is TRBV29-1, the J gene TRBJ1-4; TRBD1 matches at 7 bases. The sequenced sample was peripheral blood, obtained before pregnancy. This TCR was sampled from a female donor with multiple sclerosis, enrolled in a pregnancy study. The CDR3 DNA reads as TGCAGCGCCGGAGAGGGGGCGGAAAAACTGTTTTTT. Its protein is CSAGEGAEKLFF.